Listed below are T cell receptor beta chains from one sample, sequenced in a study of PD-1 blockade in mismatch repair-deficient tumors. The protocol was immunoSEQ multiplex PCR, while the TCRdb copy is restricted to in-frame clones and leaves out a portion. There are approximately 60,000 clones in the sample; approximately 88% occur only once, and roughly 14% lies in the top ten. Here the sequenced sample was peripheral blood, taken 52 weeks after starting pembrolizumab. The receptors come from an adult with mismatch repair-deficient cancer. CDR3s include the opening cysteine and the closing phenylalanine or tryptophan. Each record gives: V gene, D gene, J gene, clone size, CDR3 DNA, CDR3 protein. D genes are given only for firm matches. Rows may omit the clone size; those that give it use once, few, many or a size class.

>TRBV11-2|-|TRBJ2-3|-
TGTGCCAGCAGCTTAGGGAGTGGGACTGATACGCAGTATTTT
CASSLGSGTDTQYF
>TRBV19|TRBD1|TRBJ2-3|-
TGTGCCAGTAGGATGGGACAGGGAGCAACGCAGTATTTT
CASRMGQGATQYF
>TRBV6-6|-|TRBJ2-7|-
TGTGCCAGCAGTTACTCGAGGGGGTACGAGCAGTACTTC
CASSYSRGYEQYF
>TRBV7-6|TRBD2|TRBJ2-7|-
TGTGCCAGCAGCTTAGTGAAGGCTAGCGGGAGGCAATTCGAGCAGTACTTC
CASSLVKASGRQFEQYF
>TRBV29-1|-|TRBJ2-5|-
TGCAGCGTTGGGATACTAGAGACCCAGTACTTC
CSVGILETQYF
>TRBV4-3|TRBD2|TRBJ2-5|-
TGCGCCAGCAGCCTGGGACTAGCGGGAGAGACCCAGTACTTC
CASSLGLAGETQYF
>TRBV5-6|TRBD1|TRBJ2-7|-
TGTGCCAGCAGCCTAGGACAGGGGGCCTACGAGCAGTACTTC
CASSLGQGAYEQYF
>TRBV14|-|TRBJ2-4|once
TGTGCCAGCAGCCAGGGGCTCATTCAGTACTTC
CASSQGLIQYF
>TRBV5-4|TRBD2|TRBJ2-1|-
TGTGCCAGCAGCTTGGGGTATGGCGGGGGATCCTCCTACAATGAGCAGTTCTTC
CASSLGYGGGSSYNEQFF
>TRBV7-6|-|TRBJ2-1|-
TGTGCCAGCAGCTTCTCTAGCGACGGGGGCAATGAGCAGTTCTTC
CASSFSSDGGNEQFF
>TRBV7-9|-|TRBJ1-1|-
TGTGCCAGCAGCTTAGGTCTAAAAGCTTTCTTT
CASSLGLKAFF
>TRBV19|TRBD2|TRBJ2-1|-
TGTGCCAGTACCCTCGGACTAGCGGGAGCCAATGAGCAGTTCTTC
CASTLGLAGANEQFF
>TRBV4-1|-|TRBJ2-3|-
TGCGCCAGCAGCCAAGAACCAAGCGGCCCCACAGATACGCAGTATTTT
CASSQEPSGPTDTQYF
>TRBV5-8|-|TRBJ1-4|once
TGTGCCAGCAGCCGGGAGGGCTGGGCAACTAATGAAAAACTGTTTTTT
CASSREGWATNEKLFF
>TRBV7-8|-|TRBJ1-2|-
TGTGCCAGCAGCTTAGAGGGCTACTATGGCTACACCTTC
CASSLEGYYGYTF
>TRBV5-1|-|TRBJ1-1|-
TGCGCCAGCAGCTTGTACAGGGCCGGAAGCACTGAAGCTTTCTTT
CASSLYRAGSTEAFF
>TRBV28|TRBD1|TRBJ1-4|once
TGTGCCAGCAAAAACCCCGGGACAGCGAGGGGTGAAAAACTGTTTTTT
CASKNPGTARGEKLFF
>TRBV4-1|-|TRBJ2-2|few
TGCGCCAGCAGCCGAGGTTCAAGGGGCACCGGGGAGCTGTTTTTT
CASSRGSRGTGELFF
>TRBV5-4|-|TRBJ2-7|-
TGTGCCAGCAGCTTGGCGAGCCGGGGGATCCACGAGCAGTACTTC
CASSLASRGIHEQYF
>TRBV11-2|-|TRBJ2-6|-
TGTGCCAGCAGCTTGGGTGGGTGGGGTCGTTCGGCCAACGTCCTGACTTTC
CASSLGGWGRSANVLTF
>TRBV5-1|TRBD1|TRBJ2-7|once
TGCGCCAGCAGCTTGGAAGGGACAGAGACCTACGAGCAGTACTTC
CASSLEGTETYEQYF
>TRBV14|TRBD2|TRBJ2-7|-
TGTGCCAGCAGCCAATTTTCTAGCGGGAGGTTGTCCTACGAGCAGTACTTC
CASSQFSSGRLSYEQYF
>TRBV18|TRBD2|TRBJ2-5|-
TGTGCCAGCTCACCCGCTAGCGGGAACGGAGAGACCCAGTACTTC
CASSPASGNGETQYF
>TRBV6-5|TRBD1|TRBJ2-1|-
TGTGCCAGCAGTTTCGCCGGGACAGGGGACTACAATGAGCAGTTCTTC
CASSFAGTGDYNEQFF
>TRBV5-1|TRBD2|TRBJ2-5|-
TGCGCCAGCAGAAGTAGCGGGATAGAGGCGGAGACCCAGTACTTC
CASRSSGIEAETQYF
>TRBV13|TRBD1|TRBJ1-1|-
TGTGCCAGCAGGAGGGGGACAGCTATGAACACTGAAGCTTTCTTT
CASRRGTAMNTEAFF
>TRBV11-2|TRBD1|TRBJ2-7|-
TGTGCCAGCAGCCGGACAGGGGGTCCCTACGAGCAGTACTTC
CASSRTGGPYEQYF
>TRBV7-9|-|TRBJ2-5|-
TGTGCCAGCAGCTTAGGGAAGTTCTTGGAGACCCAGTACTTC
CASSLGKFLETQYF
>TRBV28|-|TRBJ2-7|few
TGTGCCAGCAGTTCGTGGACTACCTCCGAGCAGTACTTC
CASSSWTTSEQYF
>TRBV21-1|-|TRBJ2-7|once
TGTGCCAGCAGCAAAGCACGGGGTAAAGTTTCCTACGAGCAGTACTTC
CASSKARGKVSYEQYF
>TRBV28|TRBD2|TRBJ2-1|-
TGTGCCAGCGGTGTAGCGGGAGTGGCCTACAATGAGCAGTTCTTC
CASGVAGVAYNEQFF
>TRBV13|-|TRBJ2-2|-
TGTGCCAGCAGCTTAGAAGGGGGGGTGACCGGGGAGCTGTTTTTT
CASSLEGGVTGELFF
>TRBV4-3|-|TRBJ2-1|-
TGCGCCAGCAGCCAAGAGGCCTGGTCCTACAATGAGCAGTTCTTC
CASSQEAWSYNEQFF
>TRBV30|-|TRBJ2-3|-
TGTGCCTGGATTCGGTCCAGTCTGGGCACAGATACGCAGTATTTT
CAWIRSSLGTDTQYF
>TRBV13|-|TRBJ1-2|few
TGTGCCAGCAGCTATGACCCAGGGAATGGCTACACCTTC
CASSYDPGNGYTF
>TRBV19|-|TRBJ2-7|once
TGTGCCAGTAGTAACTCAGGGGCGTCCTACGAGCAGTACTTC
CASSNSGASYEQYF
>TRBV30|-|TRBJ2-1|-
TGTGCCTGGAGGGCGGGGGCCTCGACTAGTTATGAGCAGTTCTTC
CAWRAGASTSYEQFF
>TRBV12-5|-|TRBJ2-7|-
TGTGCTAGTGGCCTCGTCGGGGGATTGAGGGAGCAGTACTTC
CASGLVGGLREQYF
>TRBV30|-|TRBJ1-5|-
TGTGCCTGGAGTGTATATGTAAGCAATCAGCCCCAGCATTTT
CAWSVYVSNQPQHF
>TRBV9|TRBD2|TRBJ2-7|-
TGTGCCAGCAGCGGTGGACTAGCGGGTGACGAGCAGTACTTC
CASSGGLAGDEQYF
>TRBV5-1|TRBD1|TRBJ1-2|few
TGCGCCAGCAGCGTCGGACAGGGGGCGGATGGCTACACCTTC
CASSVGQGADGYTF
>TRBV5-1|-|TRBJ2-3|-
TGCGCCAGCAGCTTGGAGCGAGACCCCAGAGGTACGCAGTATTTT
CASSLERDPRGTQYF
>TRBV4-1|TRBD1|TRBJ2-7|-
TGCGCCAGCAGCCAAGAGGGGACAGGGGTTTACGAGCAGTACTTC
CASSQEGTGVYEQYF
>TRBV4-1|-|TRBJ2-7|-
TGCGCCAGCAGCCTCCGAGCGGGTTCATACTACGAGCAGTACTTC
CASSLRAGSYYEQYF
>TRBV18|-|TRBJ1-2|-
TGTGCCAGCTCCACGGGGTGGCCTCTAGCTAACTATGGCTACACCTTC
CASSTGWPLANYGYTF
>TRBV4-3|TRBD2|TRBJ2-1|once
TGCGCCAGCAGCCAAGCGCGGACTAGCGGAAACAATGAGCAGTTCTTC
CASSQARTSGNNEQFF
>TRBV7-8|-|TRBJ2-7|-
TGTGCCAGCAGCTCCAAAGGGGAAGGATACGAGCAGTACTTC
CASSSKGEGYEQYF
>TRBV28|TRBD1|TRBJ1-2|-
TGTGCCAGCACCCAACCCAGGGGGCGGGTTAGCTACACCTTC
CASTQPRGRVSYTF
>TRBV29-1|TRBD1|TRBJ2-6|-
TGCAGCGTTTTAGGACAGGAGAACTCTGGGGCCAACGTCCTGACTTTC
CSVLGQENSGANVLTF